Listed below are T cell receptor beta chains from one sample, sequenced in a study of human T cells and chemical hapten exposure. Via MiXCR, TCRdb re-called the RACE reads, giving one row per CDR3 protein. The table lists 280,000 or so distinct CDR3 sequences, 7.7% of them singletons. The material sequenced was whole blood, taken in connection with sensitization to the hapten diphenylcyclopropenone (DPC). The source of these receptors is a man younger than 35 with alopecia areata. Some clones in this sample may be carry-over from other donors' samples. CDR3s include the opening cysteine and the closing phenylalanine or tryptophan. The D gene is left open where the match is weak. The size field is filled for only some rows; it gives once, few, many or a size class.

TRBV12-3/TRBV12-4	NA	TRBJ1-2	few	TGTGCCAGCAGTTCCTACCGGGCCTTAGCTAACTATGGCTACACCTTC	CASSSYRALANYGYTF
TRBV5-1	NA	TRBJ2-7	NA	TGCGCCAGCAGCTTGGGATCGGCAGGGGCCTACGAGCAGTACTTC	CASSLGSAGAYEQYF
TRBV11-1	NA	TRBJ1-1	few	TGTGCCAGCAGCCCTAGTCCCACTGAAGCTTTCTTT	CASSPSPTEAFF
TRBV20-1	TRBD1	TRBJ1-5	NA	TGCAGTGCAGGGACAGGGGATCGCAATCAGCCCCAGCATTTT	CSAGTGDRNQPQHF
TRBV6-2/TRBV6-3	TRBD1	TRBJ2-7	few	TGTGCCAGCAGTCTAGGACAGGGGACGTCCTACGAGCAGTACTTC	CASSLGQGTSYEQYF
TRBV5-1	NA	TRBJ2-1	few	TGCGCCAGCAGCTGGGCCCCTTGGGATGAGCAGTTCTTC	CASSWAPWDEQFF
TRBV29-1	TRBD1	TRBJ2-2	few	TGCAGCGCCCGGGGACAGTTGTGGTCGTCCGGGGAGCTGTTTTTT	CSARGQLWSSGELFF
TRBV7-3	NA	TRBJ1-1	NA	TGTGCCAGCAGCTTAACCCCCGCTCCGGGGGAAGAAGCTTTCTTT	CASSLTPAPGEEAFF
TRBV6-6	NA	TRBJ1-5	NA	TGTGCCAGCAGTTACTCCCATTTGGGATACCAGCCCCAGCATTTT	CASSYSHLGYQPQHF
TRBV7-9	NA	TRBJ1-1	NA	TGTGCCAGCAGCTTAGGAGGCAGCCCGAACACTGAAGCTTTCTTT	CASSLGGSPNTEAFF
TRBV5-6	NA	TRBJ1-2	many	TGTGCCAGCAGCTATCGTCTCGTAAATGGCTACACCTTC	CASSYRLVNGYTF
TRBV7-9	TRBD1	TRBJ2-5	NA	TGTGCCAGCAGCTTAGCACTACGGGACAGGACTTACGGCGGGACCCAGTACTTC	CASSLALRDRTYGGTQYF
TRBV27	TRBD2	TRBJ2-2	NA	TGTGCCAGCAGTTCCCCAGCGGGGGGTGGCAGGGAGCTGTTTTTT	CASSSPAGGGRELFF
TRBV4-3	TRBD2	TRBJ2-3	few	TGCGCCAGCAGCTTGAACGCGGGGGGGCAGGGCGCAGATACGCAGTATTTT	CASSLNAGGQGADTQYF
TRBV3-1	NA	TRBJ1-3	many	TGTGCCAGCAGCCAAGATGATGACACCATATATTTT	CASSQDDDTIYF
TRBV18	NA	TRBJ1-1	NA	TGTGCCAGCTCACCAGGGGTACCAGCCATGAACACTGAAGCTTTCTTT	CASSPGVPAMNTEAFF
TRBV27	TRBD1	TRBJ1-5	NA	TGTGCCAGCAGTCCCCGACAGGGAGCGGCGGGGCAGCCCCAGCATTTT	CASSPRQGAAGQPQHF
TRBV6-2/TRBV6-3	NA	TRBJ2-3	few	TGTGCCAGCAGTTGGGGGCCTCGCACAGATACGCAGTATTTT	CASSWGPRTDTQYF
TRBV7-9	NA	TRBJ1-2	NA	TGTGCCAGCAGCCGCCTGACAGGATATGGCTACACCTTC	CASSRLTGYGYTF
TRBV6-5	TRBD1	TRBJ2-1	few	TGTGCCAGCATAGACAGGGGGTCGGGTACGAATGAGCAGTTCTTC	CASIDRGSGTNEQFF
TRBV12-3/TRBV12-4	NA	TRBJ1-6	NA	TGTGCCAGCAGAACAGACGGCTCCTATAATTCACCCCTCCACTTT	CASRTDGSYNSPLHF
TRBV6-6	NA	TRBJ2-5	few	TGTGCCAGCAGTTACTCAGGTGAAGGGACGTTAGGGACCCAGTACTTC	CASSYSGEGTLGTQYF
TRBV20-1	NA	TRBJ1-1	few	TGCAGTGCTAGAGCCCTACCGGGGGAGGCCACTGAAGCTTTCTTT	CSARALPGEATEAFF
TRBV3-1	NA	TRBJ1-2	NA	TGTGCCAGCAGCCAAGATGGGGTGACTTTTCCAAACTATGGCTACACCTTC	CASSQDGVTFPNYGYTF
TRBV25-1	TRBD2	TRBJ2-5	NA	TGTGCCAGCAGGCAGCGGGGGTTCGGGGAGACCCAGTACTTC	CASRQRGFGETQYF
TRBV2	NA	TRBJ1-4	many	TGTGCCAGCAGTCTGACAAAAAAACTGTTTTTT	CASSLTKKLFF
TRBV6-5	NA	TRBJ1-5	NA	TGTGCCAGCAGTAGATCAGGGTCCCAGCCCCAGCATTTT	CASSRSGSQPQHF
TRBV6-2/TRBV6-3	NA	TRBJ1-1	few	TGTGCCAGTTCCCGGGACACCCGTAAACTGAACACTGAAGCTTTCTTT	CASSRDTRKLNTEAFF
TRBV6-2/TRBV6-3	NA	TRBJ2-3	few	TGTGCCAGCAGTTACTCGCTGCGGGGTTCCACAGATACGCAGTATTTT	CASSYSLRGSTDTQYF
TRBV5-1	NA	TRBJ1-1	few	TGCGCCAGCAGCTTGGGCTCCAGGAACACTGAAGCTTTCTTT	CASSLGSRNTEAFF
TRBV4-2	NA	TRBJ2-5	few	TGTGCCAGCAGCCAAGATCCCGGGGCGGAGACCCAGTACTTC	CASSQDPGAETQYF
TRBV7-3	NA	TRBJ1-2	NA	TGTGCCAGCAGCCGAAGCTCGACAGATACCAGCTATGGCTACACCTTC	CASSRSSTDTSYGYTF
TRBV29-1	NA	TRBJ2-4	few	TGCAGCGTTGAAGTAGGGAACATTCAGTACTTC	CSVEVGNIQYF
TRBV4-2	NA	TRBJ2-2	few	TGTGCCAGCAGCCCGAGGAGTGGCGGGACGCTTAACACCGGGGAGCTGTTTTTT	CASSPRSGGTLNTGELFF
TRBV2	TRBD2	TRBJ2-2	NA	TGTGCCGGCTGGAGGCGCGGGGGGTGGAACACCGGGGAGCTGTTTTTT	CAGWRRGGWNTGELFF
TRBV20-1	NA	TRBJ2-7	many	TGCAGTGCTAGAGATGGGACATCCTACGAGCAGTACTTC	CSARDGTSYEQYF
TRBV9	NA	TRBJ2-3	NA	TGTGCCAGCAGCGTTGGGACATCCCAAAACCCAACAGATACGCAGTATTTT	CASSVGTSQNPTDTQYF
TRBV27	TRBD1	TRBJ1-2	few	TGTGCCAGCAGTTCCAACAGGGGAAACTATGGCTACACCTTC	CASSSNRGNYGYTF
TRBV14	TRBD1	TRBJ2-3	NA	TGTGCCAGCAGCCGACAGGGGGCCACAGATACGCAGTATTTT	CASSRQGATDTQYF